This T cell receptor beta chain is from a study of cytomegalovirus exposure and HLA in healthy donors. This clone was detected only once. Its antigen remains unidentified. Regarding the study as a whole: Later on, an analysis found that several of the most significant clusters appeared to be linked to common viral pathogens, which included parvovirus B19. What a later analysis reportedly showed was that an Asian-associated ancestry cluster had fewer N-insertions than the 666-donor mean.

Amplification used 60 Vbeta primers and 13 Jbeta primers. TCRdb's copy holds only in-frame clones and misses some; the assay was immunoSEQ multiplex PCR. This table has under 150,000 clones, around 83% appearing once. Trimming left V 0 bases short and J 1 base short, with 9 bases between. This CDR3 is built from 15 residues. Germline assignment: CDR1 LNHNV and CDR2 YYDKDF (reference sequence). The genes are TRBV15 and TRBJ1-1; D is ambiguous. Sequences were obtained from PBMCs. The receptor was isolated from a man aged 50-59 years in good health and CMV-seronegative. The CDR3 bases are TGTGCCACCAGCAGAGATCAGGCAGGGAACACTGAAGCTTTCTTT. Amino acid sequence: CATSRDQAGNTEAFF.